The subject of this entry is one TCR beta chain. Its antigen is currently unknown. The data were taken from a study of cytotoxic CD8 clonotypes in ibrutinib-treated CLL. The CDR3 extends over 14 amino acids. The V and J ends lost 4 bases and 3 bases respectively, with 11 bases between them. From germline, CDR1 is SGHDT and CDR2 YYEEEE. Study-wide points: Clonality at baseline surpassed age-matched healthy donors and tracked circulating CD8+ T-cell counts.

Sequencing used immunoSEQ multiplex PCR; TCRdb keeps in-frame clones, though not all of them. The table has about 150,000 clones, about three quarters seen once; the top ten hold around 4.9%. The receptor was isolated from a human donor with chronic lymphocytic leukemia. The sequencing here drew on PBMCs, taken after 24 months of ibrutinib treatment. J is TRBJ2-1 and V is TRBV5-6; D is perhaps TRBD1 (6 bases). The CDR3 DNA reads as TGTGCCAGCAGCCTCAGGGGAAACTACAATGAGCAGTTCTTC. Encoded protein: CASSLRGNYNEQFF.